The next 22 T cell receptor beta chains were all read from a single sample in a study of control samples from healthy donors and cancer patients. TCRdb's copy holds only in-frame clones and misses some; the assay was immunoSEQ multiplex PCR. The profile shows about 79,000 clones, roughly 93% of them singletons. The sequenced material came from PBMCs. The source of these receptors is a woman in her forties with lung cancer.

V usage is TRBV7-9 and J usage is TRBJ1-1, with TRBD1 as a possible D gene (5 bases). This CDR3 region has 15 residues. Germline CDR1 and CDR2: SEHNR and FQNEAQ (reference sequence). V was cut by 1 base and J by 1 base, with 10 bases left in between. The CDR3 DNA reads as TGTGCCAGCAGCTTAGGGGAGGGGTGGAACACTGAAGCTTTCTTT. It yields the protein CASSLGEGWNTEAFF.

This rearrangement joins TRBV27 to TRBJ2-1; a weak D match, TRBD1 (5 bases). V was cut by 4 bases and J by 4 bases, with 11 bases left in between. Germline V gene lookup returns CDR1 MNHEY and CDR2 SMNVEV (reference sequence). The CDR3 is 14 amino acids. CDR3 sequence: CASSSRQSYNEQFF. The CDR3 coding sequence is TGTGCCAGCAGTTCTAGACAGTCATACAATGAGCAGTTCTTC.

J is TRBJ1-6 and V is TRBV30, with D unresolved. Trimming took 4 bases from V and 7 from J, leaving 11 bases between them. The V gene's germline CDR1 is GTSNPN and CDR2 SVGIG (reference sequence). The CDR3 covers 13 residues. The DNA of the CDR3 is TGTGCCTGGACCTCGGGCGGGAATTCACCCCTCCACTTT. Translating it yields CAWTSGGNSPLHF.

J is TRBJ2-1 and V is TRBV5-1; D gene ambiguous. The CDR3 is 11 amino acids. Trimming removed 3 bases from V and 10 bases from J, with 8 bases in between. Germline V lookup: CDR1 SGHRS, CDR2 YFSETQ. The CDR3 region has the DNA TGCGCCAGCAGCTCGATCTTAGAGCAGTTCTTC. Encoded protein: CASSSILEQFF.

The chain links TRBV13 to TRBJ2-7, with D possibly TRBD1 on 5 matching bases. The germline V gene has CDR1 PRHDT and CDR2 FYEKMQ (reference sequence). V was shortened by 6 bases and J by 0 bases, with 15 bases between the two germline ends. The CDR3 runs to 15 residues. CDR3 residues: CASSSWPDSSYEQYF. DNA for the CDR3: TGTGCCAGCAGTTCCTGGCCTGACAGCTCCTACGAGCAGTACTTC.

J is TRBJ2-2 and V is TRBV9; no reliable D call. CDR1 is SGDLS, CDR2 YYNGEE, per germline. The CDR3 consists of 12 residues. Between the trimmed V and J ends, which lost 6 bases and 5 bases, there was a span of 8 bases. CDR3 region: CASTPQTGELFF. The CDR3 bases are TGTGCCAGCACCCCACAAACCGGGGAGCTGTTTTTT.

This chain joins TRBV19 and TRBJ1-1; D is undetermined. The germline V and J ends were trimmed by 3 bases and 1 base, with 6 bases remaining between them. Germline lookup yields CDR1 LNHDA and CDR2 SQIVND (reference sequence). This CDR3 has 13 amino acids. The chain's CDR3 is CASSITENTEAFF. In DNA, the CDR3 is TGTGCCAGTAGTATTACCGAGAACACTGAAGCTTTCTTT.

This rearrangement joins TRBV29-1 to TRBJ1-2; D is possibly TRBD1 (5 bases). V was shortened by 5 bases and J by 5 bases, with 15 bases between the two germline ends. This CDR3 is 13 amino acids long. Per germline, CDR1 SQVTM and CDR2 ANQGSEA. Written as DNA, the CDR3 is TGCAGCGTTACAGGAGGGAGGGAATATGGCTACACCTTC. This codes for CSVTGGREYGYTF. The variable domain in full, completed from reference TRBV29-1 and TRBJ1-2, reads SAVISQKPSRDICQRGTSLTIQCQVDSQVTMMFWYRQQPGQSLTLIATANQGSEATYESGFVIDKFPISRPNLTFSTLTVSNMSPEDSSIYLCSVTGGREYGYTFGSGTRLTVV.

The chain links TRBV28 to TRBJ1-5; D is ambiguous. Germline assignment: CDR1 MDHEN and CDR2 SYDVKM. The CDR3 sequence is 15 residues long. With 3 bases removed from V and 4 bases from J, the gap between germline ends came to 13 bases. CDR3 in DNA: TGTGCCAGCAGTTTTCGGGCAGGTGGGAATCAGCCCCAGCATTTT. Protein sequence: CASSFRAGGNQPQHF.

The chain combines TRBV5-1 with TRBJ2-5, with unresolved D. The CDR3 loop spans 13 amino acids. Trimming left V 2 bases short and J 4 bases short, with 9 bases between. Germline loops: CDR1 SGHRS, CDR2 YFSETQ. CDR3 bases: TGCGCCAGCAGCTTCGAGTCTGGAGAGACCCAGTACTTC. Protein sequence: CASSFESGETQYF.

The chain carries TRBV30 and TRBJ1-2; no clear D gene. CDR1 is GTSNPN and CDR2 is SVGIG in the germline V gene (reference sequence). The CDR3 runs to 11 residues. V was clipped by 4 bases and J by 7 bases, with 10 bases between them. CDR3 nucleotide sequence: TGTGCCTGGATTAACGCGGGTGGCTACACCTTC. It codes for CAWINAGGYTF.

J is TRBJ2-1 and V is TRBV12-3 or TRBV12-4, with no clear D. Trimming pared 1 base from V and 7 bases from J, leaving 2 bases between. The CDR3 loop spans 11 amino acids. CDR3 in amino acids: CASSLGNEQFF. The CDR3 DNA reads TGTGCCAGCAGTTTAGGGAATGAGCAGTTCTTC.

J is TRBJ2-3 and V is TRBV24-1, with TRBD1 matching over 12 bases. Germline V gene lookup returns CDR1 KGHDR and CDR2 SFDVKD. This CDR3 is 18 amino acids long. J was trimmed by 7 bases and V by 6 bases; bases with no gene match: 16. The CDR3 DNA follows: TGTGCCACCAGTACCGGGACAGGGGGCGGGCAGGCACAATATACGCAGTATTTT. Translation gives CATSTGTGGGQAQYTQYF.

V usage is TRBV11-2 and J usage is TRBJ2-2; D unresolved. The CDR3 is 12 amino acids. Germline CDR1 and CDR2: SGHAT and FQNNGV. Trimming removed 3 bases at V and 8 bases at J, with 7 bases between. Here the CDR3 reads CASSFSWGELFF. DNA for the CDR3: TGTGCCAGCAGCTTCTCTTGGGGGGAGCTGTTTTTT.

This clone was detected only a few times. V usage is TRBV7-2 and J usage is TRBJ1-6; D gene unclear. V dropped 5 bases and J dropped 10 bases, with 15 bases sitting between them. CDR3 length equals 14 residues. CDR1 SGHTA and CDR2 FQGNSA come from the germline V gene. CDR3 residues: CASSTPSVISPLHF. The DNA of the CDR3 is TGTGCCAGCAGCACCCCAAGTGTCATCTCACCCCTCCACTTT.

The table lists this clone with a count of one. The rearrangement joins TRBV23-1 to TRBJ2-1; possibly TRBD2 for D (5 bases). TRBV23-1 is reported as an ORF; its role is uncertain. This CDR3 contains 20 residues. The V end was cut by 0 bases, the J end by 3 bases, with 24 bases between. DNA for the CDR3: TGCGCCAGCAGTCAATCGTTTGGACCTTCGGTTTTCGGGATCTACAATGAGCAGTTCTTC. Amino acid sequence: CASSQSFGPSVFGIYNEQFF.

This rearrangement joins TRBV2 to TRBJ2-4; 11 nucleotides line up with TRBD2. V trimming: 2 bases; J trimming: 2 bases; junction bases outside the gene matches: 8. This CDR3 has 18 residues. Germline CDR1 and CDR2: SNHLY and FYNNEI. The CDR3 region is CASSERGRLAGTKNIQYF. CDR3 nucleotides: TGTGCCAGCAGTGAAAGGGGACGACTAGCGGGGACCAAAAACATTCAGTACTTC.

The V and J genes are TRBV10-3 and TRBJ2-3; 11 bases are shared with TRBD2. CDR1 ENHRY and CDR2 SYGVKD come from the germline V gene. J was trimmed by 8 bases and V by 5 bases; bases with no gene match: 6. This CDR3 comprises 14 residues. The CDR3: CAISLAGGPGTQYF. CDR3 in DNA: TGTGCCATCAGTTTAGCGGGGGGGCCAGGTACGCAGTATTTT.

CDR3 nucleotide sequence: TGCGCCAGCAGTCGGGGAGGAGAGTACTATGGCTACACCTTC. Translation gives CASSRGGEYYGYTF. The chain employs TRBV5-1 and TRBJ1-2, with D unclear. Germline V gives CDR1 SGHRS, CDR2 YFSETQ. Between the trimmed V and J ends, which lost 5 bases and 3 bases, there was a span of 14 bases. This CDR3 has 14 residues.

The V and J genes are TRBV19 and TRBJ1-6, with TRBD1 as a possible D gene (5 bases). Germline loops: CDR1 LNHDA, CDR2 SQIVND (reference sequence). The length of the CDR3 is 17 residues. V was pared by 5 bases and J by 7 bases, with 21 bases between. In nucleotides, the CDR3 is TGTGCCAGTAGTCCGGCGGAGGGGATCGCCGGGAATTCACCCCTCCACTTT. Its translation is CASSPAEGIAGNSPLHF.

This chain connects TRBV4-1 to TRBJ2-3; 8 nucleotides agree with TRBD1. This CDR3 comprises 17 residues. Germline V gene lookup returns CDR1 MGHRA and CDR2 YSYEKL. V lost 4 bases, J lost 2 bases, and 11 bases stayed unmatched. The CDR3 coding sequence is TGCGCCAGCAGCCCAGGGGGCCGGAGGTCCACCACAGATACGCAGTATTTT. It yields the protein CASSPGGRRSTTDTQYF.

The V and J genes are TRBV18 and TRBJ2-1; perhaps TRBD2 as D (6 bases). V lost 0 bases and J 8 bases, leaving 26 bases between the germline ends. CDR3 size: 19 residues. The germline gives CDR1 KGHSH, CDR2 LQKENI. The CDR3 DNA is TGTGCCAGCTCACCACCATGGGAAGAAGCGGGTTCGGGGATTGATGAGCAGTTCTTC. Protein product: CASSPPWEEAGSGIDEQFF.